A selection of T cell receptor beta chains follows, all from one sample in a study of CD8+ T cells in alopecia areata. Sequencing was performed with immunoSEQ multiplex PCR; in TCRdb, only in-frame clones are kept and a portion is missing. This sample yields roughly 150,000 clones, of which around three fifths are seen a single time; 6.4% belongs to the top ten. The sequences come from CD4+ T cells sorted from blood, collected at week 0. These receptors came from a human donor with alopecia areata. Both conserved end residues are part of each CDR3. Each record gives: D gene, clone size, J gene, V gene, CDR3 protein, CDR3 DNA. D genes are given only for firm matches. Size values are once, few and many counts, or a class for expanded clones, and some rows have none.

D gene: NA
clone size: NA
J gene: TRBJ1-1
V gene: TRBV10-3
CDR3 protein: CAISDVGKNTEAFF
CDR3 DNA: TGTGCCATCAGTGATGTTGGGAAGAACACTGAAGCTTTCTTT

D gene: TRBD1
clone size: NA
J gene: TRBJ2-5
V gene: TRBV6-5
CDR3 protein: CASSYQGAQETQYF
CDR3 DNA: TGTGCCAGCAGTTACCAGGGGGCACAAGAGACCCAGTACTTC

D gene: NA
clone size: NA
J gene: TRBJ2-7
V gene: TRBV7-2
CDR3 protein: CASSMNYEQYF
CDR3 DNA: TGTGCCAGCAGCATGAACTACGAGCAGTACTTC

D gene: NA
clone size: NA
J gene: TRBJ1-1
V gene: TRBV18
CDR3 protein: CASSPSQNTEAFF
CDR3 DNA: TGTGCCAGCTCACCATCCCAGAACACTGAAGCTTTCTTT

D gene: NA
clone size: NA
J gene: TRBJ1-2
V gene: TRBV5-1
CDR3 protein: CASSSEKNYGYTF
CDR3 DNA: TGCGCCAGCAGCTCTGAGAAAAACTATGGCTACACCTTC

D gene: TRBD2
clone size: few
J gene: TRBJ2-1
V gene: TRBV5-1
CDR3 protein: CASSLQRGSNEQFF
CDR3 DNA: TGCGCCAGCAGCTTGCAGCGGGGGTCCAATGAGCAGTTCTTC

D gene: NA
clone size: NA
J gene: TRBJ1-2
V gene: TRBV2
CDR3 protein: CASSAATANYGYTF
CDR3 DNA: TGTGCCAGCAGTGCCGCGACAGCAAACTATGGCTACACCTTC

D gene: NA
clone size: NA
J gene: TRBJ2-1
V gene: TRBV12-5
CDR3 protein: CASSFDRGAMGEQFF
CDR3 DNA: TGTGCTAGTAGTTTTGATCGGGGGGCCATGGGTGAGCAGTTCTTC

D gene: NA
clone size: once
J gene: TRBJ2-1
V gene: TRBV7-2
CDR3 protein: CASSPTAGLSYNEQFF
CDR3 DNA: TGTGCCAGCAGCCCCACCGCGGGACTCTCCTACAATGAGCAGTTCTTC

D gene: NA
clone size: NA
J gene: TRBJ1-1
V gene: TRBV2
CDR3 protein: CASSATGSGTEAFF
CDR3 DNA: TGTGCCAGCAGTGCAACAGGGTCTGGCACTGAAGCTTTCTTT

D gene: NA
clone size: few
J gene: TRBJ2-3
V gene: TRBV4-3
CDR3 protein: CASSPTWTDTQYF
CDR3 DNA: TGCGCCAGCAGCCCGACGTGGACAGATACGCAGTATTTT

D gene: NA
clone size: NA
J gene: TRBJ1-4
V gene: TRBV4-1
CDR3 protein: CASSHKGATNEKLFF
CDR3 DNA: TGCGCCAGCAGCCATAAAGGAGCAACTAATGAAAAACTGTTTTTT

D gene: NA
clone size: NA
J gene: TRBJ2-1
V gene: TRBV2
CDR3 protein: CASDYVQGSSQFF
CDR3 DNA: TGTGCGAGCGACTACGTGCAGGGCTCAAGTCAGTTCTTC

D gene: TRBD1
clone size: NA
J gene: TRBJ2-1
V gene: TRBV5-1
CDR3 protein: CASSATGTGWNEQFF
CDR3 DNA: TGCGCCAGCAGTGCGACCGGGACAGGGTGGAATGAGCAGTTCTTC

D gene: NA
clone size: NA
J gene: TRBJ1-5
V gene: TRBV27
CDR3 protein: CASSLMLGGNQPQHF
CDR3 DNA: TGTGCCAGCAGTTTGATGCTCGGCGGCAATCAGCCCCAGCATTTT

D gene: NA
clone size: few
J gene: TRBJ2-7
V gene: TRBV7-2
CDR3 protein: CASSLNMAYEQYF
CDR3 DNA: TGTGCCAGCAGCTTAAACATGGCCTACGAGCAGTACTTC

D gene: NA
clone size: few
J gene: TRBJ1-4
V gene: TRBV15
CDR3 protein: CATSRAGQGGEKLFF
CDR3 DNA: TGTGCCACCAGCAGAGCAGGGCAGGGTGGGGAAAAACTGTTTTTT

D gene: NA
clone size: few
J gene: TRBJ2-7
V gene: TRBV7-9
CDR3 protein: CASSRDVSYEQYF
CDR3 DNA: TGTGCCAGCAGCCGCGACGTCTCCTACGAGCAGTACTTC

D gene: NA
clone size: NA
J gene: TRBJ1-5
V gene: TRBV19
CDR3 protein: CASSSLQGGQPQHF
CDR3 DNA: TGTGCCAGTAGTTCCCTACAGGGCGGTCAGCCCCAGCATTTT

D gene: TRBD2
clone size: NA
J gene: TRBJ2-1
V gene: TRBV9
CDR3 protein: CASSLGRGVGEQFF
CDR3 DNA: TGTGCCAGCAGCCTCGGGAGGGGGGTCGGTGAGCAGTTCTTC

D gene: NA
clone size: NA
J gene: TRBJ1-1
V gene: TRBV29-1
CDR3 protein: CSVERNLNTEAFF
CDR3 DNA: TGCAGCGTTGAGCGAAACCTGAACACTGAAGCTTTCTTT

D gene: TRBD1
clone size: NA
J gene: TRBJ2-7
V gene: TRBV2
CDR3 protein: CASRQGTYEQYF
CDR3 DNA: TGTGCCAGCCGACAGGGAACCTACGAGCAGTACTTC

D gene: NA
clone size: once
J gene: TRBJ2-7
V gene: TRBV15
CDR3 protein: CATARDGPYEQYF
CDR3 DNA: TGTGCCACCGCGCGGGACGGACCCTACGAGCAGTACTTC

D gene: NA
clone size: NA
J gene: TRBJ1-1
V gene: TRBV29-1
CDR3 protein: CSVENSVWGAFF
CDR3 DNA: TGCAGCGTTGAAAATTCCGTTTGGGGAGCTTTCTTT

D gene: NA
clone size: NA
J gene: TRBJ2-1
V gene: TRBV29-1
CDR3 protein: CSVLDSSYNEQFF
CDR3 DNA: TGCAGTGTGCTTGATAGCTCCTACAATGAGCAGTTCTTC

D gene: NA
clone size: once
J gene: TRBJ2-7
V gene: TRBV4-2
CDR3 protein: CASSAPGRDAEQYF
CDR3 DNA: TGTGCCAGCAGCGCCCCGGGCAGGGACGCCGAGCAGTACTTC